Following are 9 T cell receptor beta chains from one sample sequenced in a study of regulatory T cells in long-lasting Graves disease (dated by TCRdb to 2020 to 2023). This specimen's time point label, interpreted: newly diagnosed GD, antithyroid drugs for less than 3 months. For both TCR sequencing and RNA sequencing, RNA was extracted from PBMCs in TRIzol. The library relied on multiplex PCR. Sequencing was performed on an Illumina HiSeq 4000. CDR3 regions were amplified by Arm-PCR with iRepertoire HTBI primers to construct TCR beta libraries. Using fastp trimming at Q25 and MiXCR clonotype assembly, TCRdb reanalyzed the public sequencing data and kept in-frame beta chains. Under each unique CDR3 protein, matching rows form one entry showing the most common genes and DNA. Counted in this sample were hundreds of thousands of distinct CDR3 sequences; less than 20% of them appeared once. The ten largest make up around 19% of the sample.

These same records also appear under a second study, on T cells in Graves' hyperthyroidism and ophthalmopathy.

The sample consisted of peripheral blood mononuclear cells (PBMCs), taken at new diagnosis, from a patient treated with antithyroid drugs. Every receptor here comes from a woman in her 30s with Graves disease. Donor details come from another sample of the same person, matched by shared clones.

The chain employs TRBV7-9 and TRBJ1-5; 8 bases map to TRBD1. The CDR3 has 16 residues. J was trimmed by 2 bases and V by 5 bases; bases with no gene match: 8. Germline V gives CDR1 SEHNR, CDR2 FQNEAQ (reference sequence). Written as DNA, the CDR3 is TGTGCCAGCAGCCCCGGACAGGGTAATGGCAATCAGCCCCAGCATTTT. Its protein product is CASSPGQGNGNQPQHF.

This clonotype occurred many times. The CDR3 DNA is TGTGCCAGCAGTTCCGGGACTAGCGGGACTTACCAAGAGACCCAGTACTTC. It encodes CASSSGTSGTYQETQYF. The gene calls are TRBV28 and TRBJ2-5; TRBD2 agrees at 13 bases. The V gene end was trimmed by 4 bases and the J gene end by 0 bases; junction bases not matched to a gene: 5. CDR1 and CDR2 (germline): MDHEN, SYDVKM. This CDR3 has 17 residues.

This clonotype was recorded at least ten times. The rearrangement uses TRBV7-6 and TRBJ1-5, with TRBD1 matching over 7 bases. The V and J ends lost 6 bases and 2 bases, in that order; junction bases with no gene match: 7. CDR1 SGHVS and CDR2 FNYEAQ come from the germline V gene. The length of the CDR3 is 15 residues. CDR3 sequence reads: CASSSQGLGNQPQHF. Written as DNA, the CDR3 is TGTGCCAGCAGTTCACAGGGGTTGGGCAATCAGCCCCAGCATTTT.

Only a few counts were recorded for this clonotype. The rearrangement uses TRBV6-1 and TRBJ2-2; either TRBD1 or TRBD2 may fit D (7 bases each). This CDR3 is 13 amino acids long. V shed 5 bases and J shed 7 bases, with 11 bases lying between them. CDR1 is MNHNS and CDR2 is SASEGT in the germline V gene. CDR3 sequence: CASSPRGGGELFF. CDR3 sequence (DNA): TGTGCCAGCAGTCCCAGGGGGGGCGGGGAGCTGTTTTTT.

This clonotype was detected only a few times. The chain couples TRBV20-1 to TRBJ2-2, with TRBD1 as a possible D gene (6 bases). This CDR3 region has 16 residues. Germline V lookup: CDR1 DFQATT, CDR2 SNEGSKA (reference sequence). The V and J ends lost 1 base and 5 bases respectively, with 17 bases between them. Here the CDR3 reads CSARVNPGVWTGELFF. The CDR3 DNA reads TGCAGTGCTAGAGTAAACCCAGGGGTTTGGACCGGGGAGCTGTTTTTT.

This clonotype has a count of ten or more. The V gene is TRBV6-2 or TRBV6-3, the J gene TRBJ2-5; a possible D gene is TRBD1 (5 bases). The germline V gene has CDR1 MNHEY and CDR2 SVGEGT. This CDR3 contains 14 residues. Trimming cost V 8 bases and J 5 bases, with 18 bases left between them. CDR3 loop: CASQPDRGPETQYF. The CDR3 DNA sequence: TGTGCCAGCCAACCTGACAGAGGCCCTGAGACCCAGTACTTC.

This clonotype has ten or more counts. The chain uses TRBV28 and TRBJ1-4; D gene unclear. V gave up 6 bases and J gave up 0 bases, with 11 bases separating them. In germline, CDR1 is MDHEN, CDR2 SYDVKM. This CDR3 comprises 15 residues. The CDR3 loop is CASRSQRATNEKLFF. CDR3 coding DNA: TGTGCCAGCAGGAGTCAACGGGCAACTAATGAAAAACTGTTTTTT.

On this clonotype: Relative to the germline gene, one junction end is altered; a read error may explain this. The chain couples TRBV7-7 to TRBJ2-2; TRBD1 agrees at 7 bases. The CDR3 consists of 16 residues. In germline, CDR1 is SSHAT, CDR2 FNYEAQ (reference sequence). The CDR3, as DNA: TGTGCTAGCAGCTTAGCCTGGACAGGGAACACCGGGGAGCTGTTTTTT. Translation gives CASSLAWTGNTGELFF.

This clonotype was picked up a small number of times. This sequence joins TRBV18 and TRBJ1-4; tentative D call: TRBD1 (6 bases). This CDR3 region has 16 residues. Trimming pared 3 bases from V and 0 bases from J, leaving 11 bases between. Germline CDR1 and CDR2: KGHSH and LQKENI. The CDR3 loop is CASSPLGAATNEKLFF. CDR3 DNA: TGTGCCAGCTCACCTCTGGGGGCAGCAACTAATGAAAAACTGTTTTTT.